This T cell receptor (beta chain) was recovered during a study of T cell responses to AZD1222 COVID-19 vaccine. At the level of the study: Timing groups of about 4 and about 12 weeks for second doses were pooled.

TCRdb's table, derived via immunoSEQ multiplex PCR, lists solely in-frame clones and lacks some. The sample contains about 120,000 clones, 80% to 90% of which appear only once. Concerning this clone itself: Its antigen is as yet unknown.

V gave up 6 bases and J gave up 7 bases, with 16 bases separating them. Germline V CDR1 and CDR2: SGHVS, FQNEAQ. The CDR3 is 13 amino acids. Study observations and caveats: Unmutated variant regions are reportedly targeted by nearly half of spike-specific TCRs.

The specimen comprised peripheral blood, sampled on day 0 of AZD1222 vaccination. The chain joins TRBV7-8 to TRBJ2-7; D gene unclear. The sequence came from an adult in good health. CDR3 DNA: TGTGCCAGCAGGATAGAGGCCGGACCGGAGCAGTACTTC. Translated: CASRIEAGPEQYF.